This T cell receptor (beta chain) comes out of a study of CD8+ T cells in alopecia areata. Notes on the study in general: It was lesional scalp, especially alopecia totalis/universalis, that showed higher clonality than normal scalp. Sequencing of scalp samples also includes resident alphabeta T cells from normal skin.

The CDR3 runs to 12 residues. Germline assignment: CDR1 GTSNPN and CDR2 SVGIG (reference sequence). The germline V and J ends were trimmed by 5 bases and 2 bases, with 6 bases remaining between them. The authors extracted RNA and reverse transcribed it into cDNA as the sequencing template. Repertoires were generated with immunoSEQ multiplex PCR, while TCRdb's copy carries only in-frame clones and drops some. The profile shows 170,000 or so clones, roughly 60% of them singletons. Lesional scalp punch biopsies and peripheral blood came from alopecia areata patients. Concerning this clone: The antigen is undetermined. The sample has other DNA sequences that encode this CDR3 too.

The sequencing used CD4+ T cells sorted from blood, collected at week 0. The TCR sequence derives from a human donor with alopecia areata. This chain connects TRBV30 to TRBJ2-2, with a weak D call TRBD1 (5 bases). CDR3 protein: CAWDSNTGELFF. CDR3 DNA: TGTGCCTGGGACAGCAACACCGGGGAGCTGTTTTTT.